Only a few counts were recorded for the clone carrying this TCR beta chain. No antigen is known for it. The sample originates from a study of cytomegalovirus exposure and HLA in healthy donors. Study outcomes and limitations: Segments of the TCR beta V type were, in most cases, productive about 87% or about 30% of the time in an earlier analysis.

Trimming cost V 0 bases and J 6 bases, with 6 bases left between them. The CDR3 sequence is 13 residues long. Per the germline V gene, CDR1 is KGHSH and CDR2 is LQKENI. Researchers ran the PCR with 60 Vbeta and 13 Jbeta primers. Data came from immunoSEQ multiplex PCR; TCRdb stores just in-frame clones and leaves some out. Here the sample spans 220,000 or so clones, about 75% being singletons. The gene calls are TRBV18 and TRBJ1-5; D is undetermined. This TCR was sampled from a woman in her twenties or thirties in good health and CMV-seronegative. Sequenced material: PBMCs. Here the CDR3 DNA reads TGTGCCAGCTCACCACCGACTGGTCAGCCCCAGCATTTT. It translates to CASSPPTGQPQHF. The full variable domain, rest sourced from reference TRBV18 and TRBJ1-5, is NAGVMQNPRHLVRRRGQEARLRCSPMKGHSHVYWYRQLPEEGLKFMVYLQKENIIDESGMPKERFSAEFPKEGPSILRIQQVVRGDSAAYFCASSPPTGQPQHFGDGTRLSIL.